Below, 12 T cell receptor beta chains from the same sample are listed, as sequenced in a study of regulatory T cells in long-lasting Graves disease. Documented time point: newly diagnosed GD, antithyroid drugs for less than 3 months. RNA isolated from PBMCs was used to make the TCR library. Through Arm-PCR of CDR3 regions and iRepertoire HTBI primers, TCR beta libraries were built. TCRdb reprocessed the multiplex PCR reads with MiXCR, giving one entry per CDR3 protein. The sample has 300,000 to 450,000 distinct CDR3 sequences; around 16% are singletons. Sequenced here: peripheral blood mononuclear cells (PBMCs), sampled at new diagnosis, from a patient treated with antithyroid drugs. The origin of the receptors is a female donor with Graves disease.

The V and J genes are TRBV20-1 and TRBJ1-1, with a weak D call TRBD1 (5 bases). CDR1 and CDR2 (germline): DFQATT, SNEGSKA (reference sequence). CDR3 size: 11 residues. Trimming cost V 2 bases and J 7 bases, with 8 bases left between them. CDR3 DNA sequence: TGCAGTGCTAGACAGGGTAATGAAGCTTTCTTT. It translates to CSARQGNEAFF.

The gene calls are TRBV4-1 and TRBJ1-2, with D perhaps TRBD1 (6 bases). CDR3 length: 21 residues. V lost 1 base and J 8 bases, leaving 35 bases between the germline ends. Per germline, CDR1 MGHRA and CDR2 YSYEKL. The CDR3 nucleotides are TGCGCCAGCAGCCAAGCAACCTACACAATGGGGCAGAACCTTCCCAGGGGAGGCTACACCTTC. Its translation: CASSQATYTMGQNLPRGGYTF.

This clonotype appeared many times. The chain uses TRBV24-1 and TRBJ1-5; D gene ambiguous. Trimming cost V 7 bases and J 0 bases, with 6 bases left between them. Germline loops: CDR1 KGHDR, CDR2 SFDVKD. The CDR3 runs to 13 residues. The CDR3 DNA sequence: TGTGCCACCAGCTACGTTAGCAATCAGCCCCAGCATTTT. Its translation: CATSYVSNQPQHF.

In this sample, this clonotype turned up many times. The chain is built from TRBV20-1 and TRBJ2-7; either TRBD1 or TRBD2 may supply D (5 bases each). Germline-derived CDR1 and CDR2 are DFQATT and SNEGSKA (reference sequence). The V and J ends lost 0 bases and 0 bases respectively, with 6 bases between them. The CDR3 covers 13 residues. This chain's CDR3 is CSAREGDSYEQYF. The CDR3 bases are TGCAGTGCTAGAGAGGGGGACTCCTACGAGCAGTACTTC.

Comment on this clonotype: A much larger clonotype is one base distant, so this may be a read error. The J gene is TRBJ1-5, the V gene TRBV27; possible D gene TRBD1, 5 bases. The V gene's germline CDR1 is MNHEY and CDR2 SMNVEV (reference sequence). The V and J ends lost 1 base and 5 bases respectively, with 9 bases between them. The CDR3 spans 14 residues. The CDR3 spells CASSLWGDDQPQHF. For the CDR3, the DNA is TGTGCCAGCAGTTTATGGGGGGACGATCAGCCCCAGCATTTT.

This clonotype was counted a few times. This chain connects TRBV3-1 to TRBJ2-6, with D tentatively TRBD2 (5 bases). Germline assignment: CDR1 LGHDT and CDR2 YNNKEL (reference sequence). The CDR3 runs 17 residues. The V end lost 1 base, the J end lost 3 bases, and 13 bases lay between the germline ends. In nucleotides, the CDR3 is TGTGCCAGCAGCCAAGTGACCGGGGTCAGTGGGGCCAACGTCCTGACTTTC. Its protein is CASSQVTGVSGANVLTF.

In regard to this clonotype: This may arise from a read error, as a much more abundant clone is one base away. The gene calls are TRBV2 and TRBJ2-2, with 8 bases that match TRBD1. Germline CDR1 reads SNHLY; CDR2 reads FYNNEI. The CDR3 is 13 amino acids. This CDR3 is CTSSGQGTGELFF. The CDR3 DNA is TGTACCAGCAGTGGACAGGGCACCGGGGAGCTGTTTTTT. Together with reference TRBV2 and TRBJ2-2, the CDR3 gives the full variable domain: EPEVTQTPSHQVTQMGQEVILRCVPISNHLYFYWYRQILGQKVEFLVSFYNNEISEKSEIFDDQFSVERPDGSNFTLKIRSTKLEDSAMYFCTSSGQGTGELFFGEGSRLTVL.

This clonotype was picked up many times. The chain couples TRBV20-1 to TRBJ1-1; no reliable D call. V was cut by 0 bases and J by 4 bases, with 18 bases left in between. Germline CDR1 and CDR2: DFQATT and SNEGSKA (reference sequence). The CDR3 consists of 16 residues. CDR3 loop: CSARDKVGLGVTEAFF. The CDR3 coding sequence is TGCAGTGCTAGAGATAAGGTTGGGCTCGGGGTCACTGAAGCTTTCTTT.

This chain links TRBV6-1 with TRBJ1-3; D perhaps matches TRBD1 (6 bases). Trimming took 3 bases from V and 3 from J, leaving 12 bases between them. CDR3 length: 15 amino acids. Germline-derived CDR1 and CDR2 are MNHNS and SASEGT. CDR3: CASSEGRGYGNTIYF. In nucleotides, the CDR3 is TGTGCCAGCAGTGAGGGCAGGGGCTATGGAAACACCATATATTTT.

This clonotype has ten or more counts. The chain links TRBV29-1 to TRBJ1-1; D may be TRBD1 (5 bases). Deletions cut 7 bases from V and 7 bases from J, with 16 bases between. The CDR3 is 12 amino acids. Germline CDR1 is SQVTM and CDR2 is ANQGSEA. The CDR3 sequence: CSADPRGIEAFF. For the CDR3, the DNA is TGCAGCGCTGATCCTCGGGGGATTGAAGCTTTCTTT.

The table lists this clonotype with many counts. This chain links TRBV7-3 with TRBJ1-1; D is possibly TRBD1 (5 bases). This CDR3 is 18 amino acids long. Trimming pared 0 bases from V and 2 bases from J, leaving 19 bases between. Per germline, CDR1 SGHTA and CDR2 FQGTGA. The CDR3 DNA follows: TGTGCCAGCAGCTTAACCTTAGCGGGGGGGGGAATTAACACTGAAGCTTTCTTT. Translated, it gives CASSLTLAGGGINTEAFF. Looking up the rest from reference TRBV7-3 and TRBJ1-1 gives the full variable domain: GAGVSQTPSNKVTEKGKYVELRCDPISGHTALYWYRQSLGQGPEFLIYFQGTGAADDSGLPNDRFFAVRPEGSVSTLKIQRTERGDSAVYLCASSLTLAGGGINTEAFFGQGTRLTVV.

Many counts were recorded for this clonotype. V usage is TRBV4-1 and J usage is TRBJ1-1; D is ambiguous. The CDR3 runs 16 residues. CDR1 and CDR2 (germline): MGHRA, YSYEKL. Trimming removed 1 base from V and 0 bases from J, with 12 bases in between. CDR3 nucleotides: TGCGCCAGCAGCCAAGGGGTAAGGACTATGAACACTGAAGCTTTCTTT. This sequence encodes CASSQGVRTMNTEAFF.